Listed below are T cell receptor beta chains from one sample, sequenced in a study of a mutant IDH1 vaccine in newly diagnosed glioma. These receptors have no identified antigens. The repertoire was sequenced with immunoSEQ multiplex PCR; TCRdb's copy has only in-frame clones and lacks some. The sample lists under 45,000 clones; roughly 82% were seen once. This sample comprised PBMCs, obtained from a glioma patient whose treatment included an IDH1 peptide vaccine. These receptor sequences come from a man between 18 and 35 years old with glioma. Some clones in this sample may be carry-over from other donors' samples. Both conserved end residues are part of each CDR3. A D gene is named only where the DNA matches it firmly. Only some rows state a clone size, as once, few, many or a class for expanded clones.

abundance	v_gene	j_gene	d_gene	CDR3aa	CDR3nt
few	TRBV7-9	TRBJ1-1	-	CASSLASRMNTEAFF	TGTGCCAGCAGCTTAGCCAGCCGCATGAACACTGAAGCTTTCTTT
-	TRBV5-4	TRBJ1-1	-	CASSLASDGNTEAFF	TGTGCCAGCAGCTTGGCCTCGGACGGGAACACTGAAGCTTTCTTT
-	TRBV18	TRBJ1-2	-	CASSPDRNYGYTF	TGTGCCAGCTCACCGGACCGCAACTATGGCTACACCTTC
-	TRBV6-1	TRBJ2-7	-	CASSEAPAVNSYEQYF	TGTGCCAGCAGTGAAGCGCCAGCGGTAAACTCCTACGAGCAGTACTTC
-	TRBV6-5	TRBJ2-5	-	CASSSHRDGETQYF	TGTGCCAGCAGTTCTCACCGGGACGGAGAGACCCAGTACTTC
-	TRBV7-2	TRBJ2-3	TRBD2	CASSLVGGSYTDTQYF	TGTGCCAGCAGCTTAGTCGGGGGGAGCTACACAGATACGCAGTATTTT
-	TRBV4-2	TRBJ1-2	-	CASSPLSGGAQGYTF	TGTGCCAGCAGCCCCCTCTCCGGGGGCGCGCAGGGCTACACCTTC
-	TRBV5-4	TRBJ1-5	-	CASSLDLWQPQHF	TGTGCCAGCAGCTTGGATCTGTGGCAGCCCCAGCATTTT
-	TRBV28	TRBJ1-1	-	CASTARREGTEAFF	TGTGCCAGCACCGCAAGGAGGGAGGGCACTGAAGCTTTCTTT
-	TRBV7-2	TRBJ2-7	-	CASSPPGTKSSYEQYF	TGTGCCAGCAGCCCACCCGGGACAAAGAGCTCCTACGAGCAGTACTTC
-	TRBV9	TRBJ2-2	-	CASSATRGELFF	TGTGCCAGCAGCGCTACAAGGGGGGAGCTGTTTTTT
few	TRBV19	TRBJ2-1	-	CASSMTPYNEQFF	TGTGCCAGTAGTATGACACCCTACAATGAGCAGTTCTTC
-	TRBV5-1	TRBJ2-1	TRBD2	CASTLSGGAGEQFF	TGCGCCAGTACACTTAGCGGGGGAGCCGGAGAGCAGTTCTTC
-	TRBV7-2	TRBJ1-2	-	CASSSDWTVNYGYTF	TGTGCCAGCAGCTCAGATTGGACGGTGAACTATGGCTACACCTTC
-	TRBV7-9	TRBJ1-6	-	CASSLQGYNSPLHF	TGTGCCAGCAGCTTGCAGGGCTATAATTCACCCCTCCACTTT
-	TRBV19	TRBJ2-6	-	CASSVTGANVLTF	TGTGCCAGTAGTGTAACTGGGGCCAACGTCCTGACTTTC
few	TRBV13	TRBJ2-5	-	CASSSWTRLGAETQYF	TGTGCCAGCAGCTCCTGGACTAGACTGGGGGCAGAGACCCAGTACTTC
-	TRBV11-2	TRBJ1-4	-	CASSLSDNEKLFF	TGTGCCAGCAGCCTCTCCGATAATGAAAAACTGTTTTTT
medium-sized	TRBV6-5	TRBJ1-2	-	CASSYSGRAGYGYTF	TGTGCCAGCAGTTACTCGGGGCGGGCCGGGTATGGCTACACCTTC
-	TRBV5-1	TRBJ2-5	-	CASSLAAETQYF	TGCGCCAGCAGCTTGGCGGCAGAGACCCAGTACTTC
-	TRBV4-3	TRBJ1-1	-	CASSQDLTRQTNTEAFF	TGCGCCAGCAGCCAAGATCTCACGAGGCAGACTAACACTGAAGCTTTCTTT
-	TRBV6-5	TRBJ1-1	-	CASSAHREYTEAFF	TGTGCCAGCAGTGCACACCGGGAATACACTGAAGCTTTCTTT
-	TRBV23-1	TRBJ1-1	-	CASSQECHTGDTEAFF	TGCGCCAGCAGCCAGGAGTGCCACACCGGGGACACTGAAGCTTTCTTT
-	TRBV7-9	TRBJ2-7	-	CASSQVGGYEQYF	TGTGCCAGCAGCCAGGTGGGGGGCTACGAGCAGTACTTC
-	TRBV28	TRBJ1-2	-	CASRGHLNYGYTF	TGTGCCAGCAGGGGGCATCTTAACTATGGCTACACCTTC
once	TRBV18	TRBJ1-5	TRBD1	CASSLNRGGSNQPQHF	TGTGCCAGCTCCCTCAACAGGGGAGGGAGCAATCAGCCCCAGCATTTT
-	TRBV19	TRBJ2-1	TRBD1	CASSATTGGPNNEQFF	TGTGCCAGTAGTGCCACCACAGGGGGGCCGAACAATGAGCAGTTCTTC
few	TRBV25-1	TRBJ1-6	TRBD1	CASSEQGQGRSPLHF	TGTGCCAGCAGTGAACAGGGACAGGGCCGATCACCCCTCCACTTT
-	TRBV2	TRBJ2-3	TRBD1	CASSAVTGVTDTQYF	TGTGCCAGCAGTGCCGTCACAGGGGTCACAGATACGCAGTATTTT
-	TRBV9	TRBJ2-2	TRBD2	CASSGTGTSGGRNTGELFF	TGTGCCAGCAGCGGAACCGGGACTAGCGGGGGGAGGAACACCGGGGAGCTGTTTTTT
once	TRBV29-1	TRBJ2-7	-	CSVGIAREQYF	TGCAGCGTTGGAATAGCGCGCGAGCAGTACTTC
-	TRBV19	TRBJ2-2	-	CASGAYRDTGELFF	TGTGCCAGTGGGGCTTACAGGGACACCGGGGAGCTGTTTTTT
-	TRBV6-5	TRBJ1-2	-	CASRRIGNSYGYTF	TGTGCCAGCAGGAGGATCGGCAATTCCTATGGCTACACCTTC
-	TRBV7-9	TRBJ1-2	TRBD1	CASRPGTDYGYTF	TGTGCCAGCAGGCCCGGGACAGACTATGGCTACACCTTC
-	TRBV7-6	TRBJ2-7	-	CASSDRSTGEQYF	TGTGCCAGCAGCGACCGGTCAACGGGGGAGCAGTACTTC
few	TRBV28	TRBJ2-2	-	CASSLGGAGTGELFF	TGTGCCAGCAGTTTAGGAGGGGCTGGCACCGGGGAGCTGTTTTTT
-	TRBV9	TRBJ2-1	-	CASSVRVSRNEQFF	TGTGCCAGCAGCGTAAGAGTTTCCCGCAATGAGCAGTTCTTC
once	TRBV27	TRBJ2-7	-	CASSFDSRGSYEQYF	TGTGCCAGCAGTTTTGACAGTCGCGGGTCCTACGAGCAGTACTTC
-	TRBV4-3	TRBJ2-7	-	CASRALRDGVYEQYF	TGCGCCAGCAGGGCCCTACGGGACGGGGTCTACGAGCAGTACTTC
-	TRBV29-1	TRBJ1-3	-	CSVLPTGRTGNTIYF	TGCAGCGTTTTACCAACAGGGCGTACCGGAAACACCATATATTTT
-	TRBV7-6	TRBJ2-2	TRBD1	CASSLARDRDTGELFF	TGTGCCAGCAGCTTAGCAAGGGACAGGGACACCGGGGAGCTGTTTTTT
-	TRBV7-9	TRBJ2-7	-	CASSPGPTPSYEQYF	TGTGCCAGCAGCCCGGGACCTACCCCCTCATACGAGCAGTACTTC
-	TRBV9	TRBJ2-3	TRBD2	CASDGGAADTQYF	TGTGCCAGCGACGGGGGGGCGGCAGATACGCAGTATTTT
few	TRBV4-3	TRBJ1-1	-	CASSQAPYRERDTEAFF	TGCGCCAGCAGCCAAGCCCCATACAGGGAACGGGACACTGAAGCTTTCTTT
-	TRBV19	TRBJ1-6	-	CAATTGRSPLHF	TGTGCGGCCACGACGGGCCGATCACCCCTCCACTTT
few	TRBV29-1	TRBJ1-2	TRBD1	CSVAPRGRYGYTF	TGCAGCGTTGCCCCCAGGGGGCGCTATGGCTACACCTTC
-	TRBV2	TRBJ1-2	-	CASSVSGPADGYTF	TGTGCCAGCAGTGTTTCTGGGCCGGCCGATGGCTACACCTTC
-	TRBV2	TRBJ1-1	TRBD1	CASGRDRGQNTEAFF	TGTGCCAGCGGAAGGGACAGGGGACAAAACACTGAAGCTTTCTTT
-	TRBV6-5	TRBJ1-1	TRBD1	CASSLSQGAGITEAFF	TGTGCCAGCAGTTTGTCTCAGGGGGCTGGGATCACTGAAGCTTTCTTT
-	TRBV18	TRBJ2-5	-	CASSPRTSSPETQYF	TGTGCCAGCTCCCCGAGAACGTCTTCACCGGAGACCCAGTACTTC
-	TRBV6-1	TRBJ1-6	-	CASRQQGGSPLHF	TGTGCCAGCCGTCAACAGGGCGGTTCACCCCTCCACTTT